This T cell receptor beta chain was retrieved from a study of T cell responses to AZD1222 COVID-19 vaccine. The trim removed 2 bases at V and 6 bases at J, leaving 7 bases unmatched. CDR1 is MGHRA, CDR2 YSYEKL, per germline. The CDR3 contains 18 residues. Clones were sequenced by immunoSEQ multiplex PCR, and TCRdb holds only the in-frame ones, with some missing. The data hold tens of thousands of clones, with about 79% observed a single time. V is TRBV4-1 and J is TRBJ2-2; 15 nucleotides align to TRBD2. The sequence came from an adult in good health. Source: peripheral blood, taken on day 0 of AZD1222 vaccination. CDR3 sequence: CASSQLGLAGGRSGELFF. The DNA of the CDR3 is TGCGCCAGCAGCCAATTGGGACTAGCGGGAGGAAGGTCCGGGGAGCTGTTTTTT.